The rows below give T cell receptor beta chains drawn from one sample of a study of T cell changes during pregnancy in multiple sclerosis. The protocol was immunoSEQ multiplex PCR, while the TCRdb copy is restricted to in-frame clones and leaves out a portion. The profile covers roughly 40,000 clones, with roughly nine tenths appearing a single time and around 0.73% taken by the ten largest. The specimen comprised CD4+ T cells from peripheral blood mononuclear cells, sampled before pregnancy. The receptors derive from a female donor with multiple sclerosis, enrolled in a pregnancy study. Both conserved end residues are part of each CDR3. A D gene is named only where the DNA matches it firmly. The size of a clone is reported for some rows only, either as once, few or many, or as a class for expanded clones.

D gene	V gene	clone size	J gene	CDR3 DNA	CDR3 protein
-	TRBV5-1	-	TRBJ2-2	TGCGCCAGCAGCTTCCGACAGGTGTCTAACACCGGGGAGCTGTTTTTT	CASSFRQVSNTGELFF
-	TRBV7-7	-	TRBJ2-7	TGTGCTAGCAGCTCGAACGCAGGATCCTCCTACGAGCAGTACTTC	CASSSNAGSSYEQYF
TRBD1	TRBV2	-	TRBJ2-2	TGTGCCAGCCGGGACAGGGACACCGGGGAGCTGTTTTTT	CASRDRDTGELFF
TRBD2	TRBV5-1	-	TRBJ2-5	TGCGCCAGCAGCTTGGCCGGACTAGCGGGGGAGACCCAGTACTTC	CASSLAGLAGETQYF
TRBD1	TRBV6-1	-	TRBJ2-5	TGTGCCAGCAGGCCTACAGGGGGACCCCAACAGACCCAGTACTTC	CASRPTGGPQQTQYF
TRBD1	TRBV28	-	TRBJ1-2	TGTGCCAGCACCACGGGACAGGGCCGATACTATGGCTACACCTTC	CASTTGQGRYYGYTF
TRBD2	TRBV27	-	TRBJ2-3	TGTGCCAGCAGTCGTAGCGGGAGGTTCTCAGATACGCAGTATTTT	CASSRSGRFSDTQYF
TRBD1	TRBV6-5	-	TRBJ2-3	TGTGCCAGCAGTACCCGACAGGGTTCAGATACGCAGTATTTT	CASSTRQGSDTQYF
TRBD1	TRBV5-6	-	TRBJ1-3	TGTGCCAGCAGCATGACAGGGTCGGCTGGAAACACCATATATTTT	CASSMTGSAGNTIYF
-	TRBV20-1	-	TRBJ1-4	TGCAGTGCTAGTAGAGAAAAACTGTTTTTT	CSASREKLFF
-	TRBV28	few	TRBJ2-4	TGTGCCAGCGGAGACTTAGCCAAAAACATTCAGTACTTC	CASGDLAKNIQYF
TRBD1	TRBV28	-	TRBJ1-2	TGTGCCAGCAGTTTAGGGACAGGGACTGGACTTAACTATGGCTACACCTTC	CASSLGTGTGLNYGYTF
-	TRBV27	-	TRBJ2-7	TGTGCCAGCAGTTTCCCCGGTACGGGGGAGCAGTACTTC	CASSFPGTGEQYF
TRBD2	TRBV5-1	-	TRBJ2-7	TGCGCCAGCAGCCTCGGGGGGGGGACCTACGAGCAGTACTTC	CASSLGGGTYEQYF
-	TRBV12-2	-	TRBJ2-1	TGTGCAAGTCCCCCGGGACAGCAACCCTTAGAGCAGTTCTTC	CASPPGQQPLEQFF
-	TRBV7-7	-	TRBJ2-2	TGTGCTAGCAGCTTTCTATCCTTGAACACCGGGGAGCTGTTTTTT	CASSFLSLNTGELFF
-	TRBV28	few	TRBJ2-2	TGTGCCAGCACCCTCAGTACCGGGGAGCTGTTTTTT	CASTLSTGELFF
-	TRBV19	once	TRBJ1-5	TGTGCCAGTAGTATTCGGGGTCACAATCAGCCCCAGCATTTT	CASSIRGHNQPQHF
TRBD1	TRBV29-1	-	TRBJ2-1	TGCAGCGCCATGGGACAGAGAAATGAGCAGTTCTTC	CSAMGQRNEQFF
TRBD1	TRBV28	-	TRBJ2-3	TGTGCCAGCAGTTTTTTACGGGGACAGGGCACAGATACGCAGTATTTT	CASSFLRGQGTDTQYF
-	TRBV29-1	-	TRBJ2-7	TGCAGCGTCCAAGGTGGGGGCCCACTCTCCTACGAGCAGTACTTC	CSVQGGGPLSYEQYF
TRBD2	TRBV6-1	-	TRBJ2-3	TGTGCCAGCAGTGACGGACTAGCGGGAGGGCGAAACACAGATACGCAGTATTTT	CASSDGLAGGRNTDTQYF
-	TRBV19	once	TRBJ1-1	TGTGCCAGTAGTCCCAGGAACATGAACACTGAAGCTTTCTTT	CASSPRNMNTEAFF
-	TRBV7-8	-	TRBJ2-7	TGTGCCAGCAGCGAGGGACAGGGGGTTATAGCGGGAGGCCCCTACGAGCAGTACTTC	CASSEGQGVIAGGPYEQYF
TRBD2	TRBV18	-	TRBJ2-5	TGTGCCAGCTCGGCGGGAGTCGGGGAGACCCAGTACTTC	CASSAGVGETQYF
TRBD1	TRBV15	once	TRBJ2-3	TGTGCCACCAGCAGGGACAGGGCGGCAGATACGCAGTATTTT	CATSRDRAADTQYF
-	TRBV11-2	once	TRBJ2-3	TGTGCCAGCAGCTTAGGAGATAGCACAGATACGCAGTATTTT	CASSLGDSTDTQYF
TRBD1	TRBV7-8	-	TRBJ2-7	TGTGCCAGCAGCCATGGACAGGCGACCTACGAGCAGTACTTC	CASSHGQATYEQYF
-	TRBV29-1	once	TRBJ1-1	TGCAGCGCCCAGGGGCTCCAACAAGCTTTCTTT	CSAQGLQQAFF